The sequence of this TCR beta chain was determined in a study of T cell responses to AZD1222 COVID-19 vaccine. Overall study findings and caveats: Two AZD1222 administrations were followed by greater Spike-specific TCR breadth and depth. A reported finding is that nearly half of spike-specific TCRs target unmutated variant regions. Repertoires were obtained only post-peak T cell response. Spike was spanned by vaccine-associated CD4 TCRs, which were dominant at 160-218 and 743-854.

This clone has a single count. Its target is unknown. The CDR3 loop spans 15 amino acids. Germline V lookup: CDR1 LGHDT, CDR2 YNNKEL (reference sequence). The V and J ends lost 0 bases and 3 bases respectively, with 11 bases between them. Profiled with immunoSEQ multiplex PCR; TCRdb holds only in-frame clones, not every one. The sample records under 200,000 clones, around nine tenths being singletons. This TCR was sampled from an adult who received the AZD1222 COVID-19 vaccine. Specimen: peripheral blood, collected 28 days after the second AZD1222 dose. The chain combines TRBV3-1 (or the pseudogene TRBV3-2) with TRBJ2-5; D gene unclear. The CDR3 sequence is CASSQDGRTKETQYF. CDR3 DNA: TGTGCCAGCAGCCAAGATGGACGGACGAAAGAGACCCAGTACTTC.